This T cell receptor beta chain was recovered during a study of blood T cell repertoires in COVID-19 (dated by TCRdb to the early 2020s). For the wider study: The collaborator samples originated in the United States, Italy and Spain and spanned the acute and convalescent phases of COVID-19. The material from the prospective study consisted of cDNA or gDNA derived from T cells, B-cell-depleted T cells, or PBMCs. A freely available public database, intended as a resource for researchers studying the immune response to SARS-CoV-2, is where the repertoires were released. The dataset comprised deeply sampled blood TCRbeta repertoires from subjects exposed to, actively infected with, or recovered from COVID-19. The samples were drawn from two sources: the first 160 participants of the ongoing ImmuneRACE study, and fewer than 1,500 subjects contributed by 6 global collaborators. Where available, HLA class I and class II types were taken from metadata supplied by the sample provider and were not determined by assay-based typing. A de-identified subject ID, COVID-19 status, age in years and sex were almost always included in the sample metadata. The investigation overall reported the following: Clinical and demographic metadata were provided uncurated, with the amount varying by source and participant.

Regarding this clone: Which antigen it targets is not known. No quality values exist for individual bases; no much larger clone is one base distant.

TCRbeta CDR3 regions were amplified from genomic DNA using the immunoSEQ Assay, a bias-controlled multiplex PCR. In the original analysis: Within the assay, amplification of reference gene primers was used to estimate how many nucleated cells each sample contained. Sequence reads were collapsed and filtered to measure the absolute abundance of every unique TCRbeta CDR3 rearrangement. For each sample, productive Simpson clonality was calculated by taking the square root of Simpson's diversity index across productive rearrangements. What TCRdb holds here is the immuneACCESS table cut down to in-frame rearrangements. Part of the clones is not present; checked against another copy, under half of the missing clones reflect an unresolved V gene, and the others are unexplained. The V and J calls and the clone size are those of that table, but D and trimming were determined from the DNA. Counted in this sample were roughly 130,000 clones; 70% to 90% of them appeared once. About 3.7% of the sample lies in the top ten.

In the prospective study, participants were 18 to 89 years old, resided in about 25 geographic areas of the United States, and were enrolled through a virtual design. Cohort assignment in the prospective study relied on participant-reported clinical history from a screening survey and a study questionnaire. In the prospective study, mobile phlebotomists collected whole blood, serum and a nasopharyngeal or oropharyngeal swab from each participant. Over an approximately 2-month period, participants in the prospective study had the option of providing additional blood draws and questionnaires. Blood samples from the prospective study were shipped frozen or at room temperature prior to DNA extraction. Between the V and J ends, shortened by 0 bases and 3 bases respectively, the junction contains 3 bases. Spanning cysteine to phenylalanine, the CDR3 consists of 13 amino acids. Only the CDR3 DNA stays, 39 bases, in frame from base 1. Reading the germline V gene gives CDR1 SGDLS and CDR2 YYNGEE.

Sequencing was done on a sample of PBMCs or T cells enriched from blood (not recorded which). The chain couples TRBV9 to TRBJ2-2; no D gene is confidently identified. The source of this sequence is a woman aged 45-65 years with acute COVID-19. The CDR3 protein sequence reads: CASSVGDTGELFF. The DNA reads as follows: TGTGCCAGCAGCGTAGGAGACACCGGGGAGCTGTTTTTT.